The 8 T cell receptor beta chains below come from one sample, sequenced in a study of blood T cell repertoires in COVID-19. The protocol was immunoSEQ multiplex PCR, while the TCRdb copy is restricted to in-frame clones and leaves out a portion. Of some 260,000 clones detected, around 83% appear once; the ten largest clones hold about 8.9%. Sequenced input: peripheral blood. The source is a man aged 80 or over with acute or convalescent COVID-19.

V gene TRBV27 combines with J gene TRBJ1-2; TRBD1 matches at 10 bases. The ends lost 4 bases at V and 0 bases at J; junction bases unmatched: 5. The CDR3 totals 16 residues. CDR1 and CDR2 (germline): MNHEY, SMNVEV (reference sequence). CDR3 coding DNA: TGTGCCAGCAGTTCGCCCGGGACAGGGGCTAACTATGGCTACACCTTC. Translated, it gives CASSSPGTGANYGYTF.

This chain uses TRBV14 with TRBJ2-2; D is unclear. V shed 2 bases and J shed 5 bases, with 9 bases lying between them. Germline V gene sequence: CDR1 SGHDN, CDR2 FVKESK. The CDR3 extends over 14 amino acids. DNA for the CDR3: TGTGCCAGCAGCCAATATGGGCCTACCGGGGAGCTGTTTTTT. This encodes CASSQYGPTGELFF.

The CDR3 region is CASSSPGSWNEQFF. The CDR3 nucleotides read TGTGCCAGCAGCTCTCCGGGATCGTGGAATGAGCAGTTCTTC. The J gene is TRBJ2-1, the V gene TRBV7-2, with D possibly matching TRBD2 (5 bases). Trimming stripped 4 bases from V and 7 bases from J, with 14 bases between. Germline values: CDR1 SGHTA, CDR2 FQGNSA. The CDR3 loop spans 14 amino acids.

The rearrangement joins TRBV7-2 to TRBJ2-2, with 7 bases identical to TRBD1. After removal of 9 bases from V and 7 bases from J, the junction contained 17 bases not matched to a gene. CDR3 length equals 16 residues. Germline CDR1 is SGHTA and CDR2 is FQGNSA. The chain's CDR3 is CASMRQGRLRDGELFF. CDR3 sequence (DNA): TGTGCCAGTATGCGACAGGGCCGTTTGAGAGACGGGGAGCTGTTTTTT.

The chain combines TRBV3-1 (or the pseudogene TRBV3-2) with TRBJ1-2, with D unresolved. Per the germline V gene, CDR1 is LGHDT and CDR2 is YNNKEL (reference sequence). The CDR3 is 12 residues long. V lost 1 base and J lost 8, with 8 bases in between. The CDR3 region has the DNA TGTGCCAGCAGCCAAGCGACATCCGGCTACACCTTC. Translating it yields CASSQATSGYTF.

The chain couples TRBV6-5 to TRBJ2-3; 10 nucleotides line up with TRBD1. CDR1 MNHEY and CDR2 SVGAGI come from the germline V gene. The CDR3 length is 14 residues. V was pared by 8 bases and J by 0 bases, with 2 bases of the junction left unmatched. This CDR3 is CASGTGVSTDTQYF. The CDR3 DNA is TGTGCCAGCGGGACAGGGGTTAGCACAGATACGCAGTATTTT.

This clone was seen only once. The chain links TRBV4-2 to TRBJ1-2, with TRBD1 matching 8 bases. The J segment lost 7 bases and the V segment lost 0 bases, leaving 16 bases of the junction unmatched. From germline, CDR1 is LGHNA and CDR2 YNFKEQ. This CDR3 has 18 residues. Here the CDR3 DNA reads TGTGCCAGCAGCCAAGACCATCGGGCAGGGGGCGCAACCAGTGGCTACACCTTC. Its protein product is CASSQDHRAGGATSGYTF.

The rearrangement uses TRBV11-3 and TRBJ2-3, with TRBD2 matching over 10 bases. Looked up from germline, CDR1 is SGHNT and CDR2 is YENEEA. The V segment lost 1 base and the J segment 5 bases; nucleotides outside the gene matches: 0. The CDR3 is 14 residues long. Here the CDR3 DNA reads TGTGCCAGCAGCTTAGGACTAGCGGGAGATACGCAGTATTTT. Protein sequence: CASSLGLAGDTQYF.